Listed below are T cell receptor beta chains from one sample, sequenced in a study of T cell responses to AZD1222 COVID-19 vaccine. Assay: immunoSEQ multiplex PCR; the TCRdb copy retains only in-frame clones and omits some. The sample has 100,000 to 150,000 clones; 84% are singletons. The input for sequencing was peripheral blood, taken 28 days after the second AZD1222 dose. These TCRs come from an adult who received the AZD1222 COVID-19 vaccine. Both conserved end residues are trimmed from each CDR3. Fields, in order: V gene, J gene, CDR3 protein.

>TRBV15|TRBJ2-2
ASRGGGKPGELF
>TRBV2|TRBJ1-2
ASRGDRYGYT
>TRBV18|TRBJ1-1
ASSLSSGTGSVNTEAF
>TRBV27|TRBJ1-1
ASSLTGENTEAF
>TRBV6-2/TRBV6-3|TRBJ2-2
ASSYGSQQLF
>TRBV24-1|TRBJ2-1
ATSDLKAAYDNEQF
>TRBV6-5|TRBJ2-7
ASSYFGGHLYEQY
>TRBV5-5|TRBJ1-4
ASGRDLGNEKLF
>TRBV7-2|TRBJ2-3
ASSSPGQGRGDTQY
>TRBV4-1|TRBJ2-3
ASSPPGVRANTDTQY
>TRBV11-3|TRBJ2-7
ASSSQADTEQY
>TRBV18|TRBJ1-2
ASSPWTGEGLTGYT
>TRBV27|TRBJ1-6
ASRYQRSPLH
>TRBV7-7|TRBJ2-2
ASSLETGTAYTGELF
>TRBV2|TRBJ1-1
ASSTGASTEAF
>TRBV28|TRBJ1-5
ASSLRDRGNQPQH
>TRBV7-2|TRBJ1-1
ASSPSPGQGNTEAF
>TRBV4-3|TRBJ2-4
ASSQGQGLDIQY